This paragraph reports one TCR beta chain. Germline-derived CDR1 and CDR2 are KGHSY and FQNENV. V lost 3 bases to trimming and J lost 0 bases, with 12 bases between them. The CDR3 is 16 amino acids. The method was immunoSEQ multiplex PCR; TCRdb's version includes in-frame clones alone and lacks a portion of them. The sample gives around 180,000 clones, 70% to 90% of which show up once; 6.5% to 7.5% is in the top ten. The sample comes from a study of blood T cell repertoires in COVID-19. About the study: COVID-19 samples from acute and convalescent phases originated in the United States, Italy and Spain. Nucleic acid was either cDNA or gDNA, and it came from T cells, B-cell-depleted T cells, or PBMCs.

This receptor was identified in a man older than 75 with COVID-19, enrolled during active disease. The chain recombines TRBV16 with TRBJ1-3; D is ambiguous. The sample was peripheral blood. The CDR3 loop is CASSHSTPPSGNTIYF. CDR3 sequence (DNA): TGTGCCAGCAGCCACTCGACACCTCCCTCTGGAAACACCATATATTTT.